This is a list of T cell receptor beta chains from one sample in a study of T cells in localized non-small cell lung cancer. TCRdb's copy holds only in-frame clones and misses some; the assay was immunoSEQ multiplex PCR. The sample has tens of thousands of clones; more than 85% are singletons. This specimen consisted of peripheral blood, obtained before any cancer treatment. These receptors were obtained from a man aged 18 to 49 with stage I lung adenocarcinoma. Each CDR3 is given with its conserved first and last residue. The order of the fields is D gene, clone size, V gene, CDR3 length, J gene, CDR3 protein, CDR3 DNA. A D gene is named only where the DNA matches it firmly. Size values are once, few and many counts, or a class for expanded clones, and some rows have none.

TRBD1	-	TRBV19	16	TRBJ2-2	CASSHLLQGDIGELFF	TGTGCCAGTAGCCACCTTCTGCAGGGGGATATCGGGGAGCTGTTTTTT
-	-	TRBV6-5	14	TRBJ2-3	CASSYSQEDDTQYF	TGTGCCAGCAGTTACTCGCAGGAGGACGATACGCAGTATTTT
-	few	TRBV19	13	TRBJ1-2	CASSPESTRGYTF	TGTGCCAGTAGCCCAGAGTCCACACGGGGCTACACCTTC
-	-	TRBV7-9	14	TRBJ2-4	CASSSTRGRNIQYF	TGTGCCAGCAGCTCCACGAGGGGACGAAACATTCAGTACTTC
-	-	TRBV7-6	11	TRBJ2-1	CASSRGAEQFF	TGTGCCAGCAGCCGGGGGGCGGAGCAGTTCTTC
-	-	TRBV5-6	15	TRBJ2-7	CASSLDNRPNYEQYF	TGTGCCAGCAGCTTGGATAACAGACCCAACTACGAGCAGTACTTC
TRBD1	-	TRBV5-4	15	TRBJ2-4	CASSKGQGARDIQYF	TGTGCCAGCAGCAAGGGACAGGGGGCTCGAGACATTCAGTACTTC
-	-	TRBV5-4	12	TRBJ2-1	CASSLLDNEQFF	TGTGCCAGCAGCTTACTCGACAATGAGCAGTTCTTC
TRBD1	-	TRBV2	13	TRBJ1-2	CASSSQGTYGYTF	TGTGCCAGCAGTTCACAGGGGACCTATGGCTACACCTTC
TRBD1	-	TRBV29-1	15	TRBJ2-1	CSVSPWTGVSDEQFF	TGCAGCGTTTCCCCGTGGACAGGGGTTTCTGATGAGCAGTTCTTC
-	-	TRBV9	16	TRBJ2-3	CASSVVGSFSTDTQYF	TGTGCCAGCAGCGTAGTGGGTTCTTTTTCCACAGATACGCAGTATTTT
TRBD1	-	TRBV7-2	14	TRBJ2-1	CASTDRADYNEQFF	TGTGCCAGCACCGACAGGGCCGACTACAATGAGCAGTTCTTC
-	few	TRBV7-8	14	TRBJ2-1	CASSLALGGGEQFF	TGTGCCAGCAGCTTGGCCCTGGGGGGAGGTGAGCAGTTCTTC
TRBD1	-	TRBV4-2	15	TRBJ2-3	CASSPLQGATDTQYF	TGTGCCAGCAGCCCTTTACAGGGGGCCACAGATACGCAGTATTTT
-	-	TRBV9	14	TRBJ2-5	CASSSRAGQETQYF	TGTGCCAGCAGCTCCCGAGCGGGCCAAGAGACCCAGTACTTC
-	-	TRBV5-4	15	TRBJ1-3	CASSSGPNSGNTIYF	TGTGCCAGCAGCTCGGGACCGAACTCTGGAAACACCATATATTTT
TRBD1	few	TRBV6-5	14	TRBJ1-6	CASSSGRGYSPLHF	TGTGCCAGCAGTTCCGGCAGGGGGTATTCACCCCTCCACTTT
-	once	TRBV18	14	TRBJ2-3	CASSPPTRTDTQYF	TGTGCCAGCTCACCACCGACCCGCACAGATACGCAGTATTTT
-	-	TRBV6-5	13	TRBJ2-5	CASSPDRQETQYF	TGTGCCAGCAGCCCCGACAGACAAGAGACCCAGTACTTC
TRBD1	-	TRBV5-8	13	TRBJ1-1	CASSATGATEAFF	TGTGCCAGCAGCGCGACAGGGGCAACTGAAGCTTTCTTT
-	-	TRBV28	14	TRBJ1-2	CASSSRQSFYGYTF	TGTGCCAGCAGTTCCCGACAGAGCTTCTATGGCTACACCTTC
TRBD1	-	TRBV7-2	14	TRBJ2-4	CASSPRQGQNIQYF	TGTGCCAGCAGCCCAAGACAGGGTCAAAACATTCAGTACTTC
-	once	TRBV19	14	TRBJ1-4	CASSISGLSEKLFF	TGTGCCAGTAGTATCTCCGGTTTGAGTGAAAAACTGTTTTTT
-	once	TRBV30	13	TRBJ1-1	CAWNVDRNTEAFF	TGTGCCTGGAATGTCGACAGGAACACTGAAGCTTTCTTT
TRBD1	-	TRBV7-3	18	TRBJ2-1	CASSLTEYRGGWRNEQFF	TGTGCCAGCAGCTTAACCGAATACAGGGGTGGTTGGCGCAATGAGCAGTTCTTC
-	-	TRBV6-5	14	TRBJ1-1	CASSTGYESSEAFF	TGTGCCAGCAGTACAGGGTACGAGTCCTCTGAAGCTTTCTTT
-	-	TRBV6-6	15	TRBJ1-2	CASSYGAGTSYGYTF	TGTGCCAGCAGTTACGGGGCAGGGACCTCCTATGGCTACACCTTC
-	-	TRBV4-2	18	TRBJ1-1	CTSSQESRRADPNTEAFF	TGTACCAGCAGCCAAGAATCGAGGAGGGCAGACCCGAACACTGAAGCTTTCTTT
-	-	TRBV18	14	TRBJ2-7	CASSPDPGNYEQYF	TGTGCCAGCTCACCGGACCCGGGCAACTACGAGCAGTACTTC
TRBD1	-	TRBV2	13	TRBJ1-2	CASILTGSYGYTF	TGTGCCAGCATTTTGACAGGGAGCTATGGCTACACCTTC
-	-	TRBV2	15	TRBJ1-5	CASSESSPGAPPQHF	TGTGCCAGCAGTGAGTCAAGCCCGGGGGCCCCGCCCCAGCATTTT
-	few	TRBV6-5	13	TRBJ1-1	CASSQPRNTEAFF	TGTGCCAGCAGCCAGCCGAGGAACACTGAAGCTTTCTTT
-	-	TRBV9	14	TRBJ1-4	CASSPQQGHEKLFF	TGTGCCAGCAGCCCTCAGCAGGGGCATGAAAAACTGTTTTTT